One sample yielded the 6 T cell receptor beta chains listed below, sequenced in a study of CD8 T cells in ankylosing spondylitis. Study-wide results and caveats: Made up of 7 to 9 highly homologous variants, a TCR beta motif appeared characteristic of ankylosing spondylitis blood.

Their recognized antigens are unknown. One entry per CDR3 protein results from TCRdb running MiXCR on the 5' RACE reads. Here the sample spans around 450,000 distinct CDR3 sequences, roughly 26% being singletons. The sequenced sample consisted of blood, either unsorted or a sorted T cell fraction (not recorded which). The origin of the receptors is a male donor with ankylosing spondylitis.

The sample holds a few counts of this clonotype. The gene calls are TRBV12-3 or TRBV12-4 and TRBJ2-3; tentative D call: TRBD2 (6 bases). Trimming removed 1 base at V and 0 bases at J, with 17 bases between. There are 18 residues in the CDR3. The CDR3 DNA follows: TGTGCCAGCAGTTTAGGCACGTCCGGGACTCCGAGCACAGATACGCAGTATTTT. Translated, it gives CASSLGTSGTPSTDTQYF.

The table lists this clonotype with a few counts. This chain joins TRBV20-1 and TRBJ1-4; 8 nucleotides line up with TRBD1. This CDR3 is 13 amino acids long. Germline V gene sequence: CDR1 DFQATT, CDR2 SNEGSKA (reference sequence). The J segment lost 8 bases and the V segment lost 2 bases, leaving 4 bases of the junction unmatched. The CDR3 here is CSARQGAQEKLFF. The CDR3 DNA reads TGCAGTGCTAGACAGGGGGCACAGGAAAAACTGTTTTTT.

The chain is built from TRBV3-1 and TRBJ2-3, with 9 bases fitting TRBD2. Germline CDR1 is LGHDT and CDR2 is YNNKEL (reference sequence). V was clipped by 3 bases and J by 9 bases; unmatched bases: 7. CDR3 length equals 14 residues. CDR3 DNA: TGTGCCAGCAGCCATGCGGGAGGGGCGTGGACGCAGTATTTT. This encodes CASSHAGGAWTQYF.

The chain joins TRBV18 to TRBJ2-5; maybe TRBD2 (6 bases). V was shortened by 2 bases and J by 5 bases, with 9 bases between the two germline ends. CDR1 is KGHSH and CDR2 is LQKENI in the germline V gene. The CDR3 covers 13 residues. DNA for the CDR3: TGTGCCAGCTCACCAGGAGGGTCCGAGACCCAGTACTTC. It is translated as CASSPGGSETQYF.

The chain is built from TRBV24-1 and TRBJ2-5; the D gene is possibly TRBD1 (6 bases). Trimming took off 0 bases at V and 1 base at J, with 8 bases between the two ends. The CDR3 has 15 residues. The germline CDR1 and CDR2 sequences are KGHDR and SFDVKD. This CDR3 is CATSDLRGGQETQYF. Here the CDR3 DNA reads TGTGCCACCAGTGATTTGAGAGGGGGCCAAGAGACCCAGTACTTC.

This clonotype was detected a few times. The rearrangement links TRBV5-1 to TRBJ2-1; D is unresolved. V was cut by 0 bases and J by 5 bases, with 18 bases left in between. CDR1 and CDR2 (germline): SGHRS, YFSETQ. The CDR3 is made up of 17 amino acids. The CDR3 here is CASSLAVRTDRDNEQFF. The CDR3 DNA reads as TGCGCCAGCAGCTTGGCCGTGAGGACGGATCGGGACAATGAGCAGTTCTTC.